The 9 T cell receptor beta chains in this list originate from one sample, sequenced in a study of cytotoxic CD8 clonotypes in ibrutinib-treated CLL. Clones were read by immunoSEQ multiplex PCR, and TCRdb kept only the in-frame ones, dropping some. The sample yields approximately 130,000 clones, 80% to 85% seen once. The input for sequencing was PBMCs, taken after 24 months of ibrutinib treatment. Source of these receptors: a human donor with chronic lymphocytic leukemia.

V is TRBV5-6 and J is TRBJ2-3, with 9 bases identical to TRBD2. The germline CDR1 and CDR2 sequences are SGHDT and YYEEEE. Trimming removed 0 bases from V and 2 bases from J; junction bases left unmatched: 7. The CDR3 spans 17 residues. The DNA for the CDR3 is TGTGCCAGCAGCTTGGGTGTAGCGGGGGCCCTCACAGATACGCAGTATTTT. Residues: CASSLGVAGALTDTQYF.

This clone was seen just once. The J gene is TRBJ2-3, the V gene TRBV19, with D perhaps matching TRBD1 (6 bases). The V end lost 6 bases, the J end lost 1 base, and 14 bases lay between the germline ends. This CDR3 is 15 amino acids long. The germline gives CDR1 LNHDA, CDR2 SQIVND (reference sequence). This CDR3 is CASSHPPGGTDTQYF. The CDR3 coding sequence is TGTGCCAGTAGCCATCCCCCAGGGGGCACAGATACGCAGTATTTT.

The V call is TRBV7-9, the J call TRBJ2-7; a weak D match, TRBD1 (5 bases). Germline-derived CDR1 and CDR2 are SEHNR and FQNEAQ (reference sequence). V was pared by 5 bases and J by 6 bases, with 17 bases between. This CDR3 is built from 14 residues. CDR3 in DNA: TGTGCCAGCAGCAACACGTGGGGCCTGGGCGAGCAGTACTTC. The encoded protein is CASSNTWGLGEQYF.

V gene TRBV5-1 combines with J gene TRBJ2-7; the match to TRBD1 covers 7 bases. The CDR3 is made up of 15 amino acids. Germline-derived CDR1 and CDR2 are SGHRS and YFSETQ. The V segment lost 0 bases and the J segment 2 bases; nucleotides outside the gene matches: 5. CDR3 in DNA: TGCGCCAGCAGCTTGGGGGACAGTAGCCCCTACGAGCAGTACTTC. Protein: CASSLGDSSPYEQYF.

The rearrangement links TRBV27 to TRBJ1-2; 9 bases agree with TRBD1. V lost 7 bases, J lost 3 bases, and 3 bases stayed unmatched. Germline V gene data show CDR1 as MNHEY and CDR2 as SMNVEV (reference sequence). The CDR3 spans 13 residues. CDR3 sequence: CASTRTGDYGYTF. CDR3 bases: TGTGCCAGCACCAGGACAGGGGACTATGGCTACACCTTC.

This rearrangement joins TRBV2 to TRBJ2-1; 7 nucleotides agree with TRBD1. Germline V gene lookup returns CDR1 SNHLY and CDR2 FYNNEI. There are 13 residues in the CDR3. V lost 8 bases, J lost 10 bases, and 11 bases stayed unmatched. CDR3 DNA: TGTGCCAGCGACACAGGGGTACAAGAAGAGCAGTTCTTC. Its translation is CASDTGVQEEQFF.

The chain carries TRBV7-3 and TRBJ2-7; D is unclear. This CDR3 is built from 14 residues. Germline lookup yields CDR1 SGHTA and CDR2 FQGTGA. V shed 2 bases and J shed 4 bases, with 12 bases lying between them. CDR3: CASSLAGSKYEQYF. CDR3 nucleotides: TGTGCCAGCAGCTTAGCCGGGTCAAAATACGAGCAGTACTTC.

The V and J genes are TRBV10-3 and TRBJ2-2; D remains unclear. CDR3 length: 13 residues. Trimming left V 4 bases short and J 1 base short, with 4 bases between. Germline-derived CDR1 and CDR2 are ENHRY and SYGVKD. CDR3 amino acids: CAISGVNTGELFF. The CDR3 DNA is TGTGCCATCAGTGGGGTGAACACCGGGGAGCTGTTTTTT.

CDR3 DNA: TGCGCCAGCAGCCACGGGACAGCAACTAATGAAAAACTGTTTTTT. It specifies CASSHGTATNEKLFF. The rearrangement uses TRBV4-3 and TRBJ1-4; 7 bases fit TRBD1. From germline, CDR1 is LGHNA and CDR2 YSLEER. Trimming took 3 bases from V and 0 from J; bases not matched to a gene: 1. This CDR3 contains 15 residues.